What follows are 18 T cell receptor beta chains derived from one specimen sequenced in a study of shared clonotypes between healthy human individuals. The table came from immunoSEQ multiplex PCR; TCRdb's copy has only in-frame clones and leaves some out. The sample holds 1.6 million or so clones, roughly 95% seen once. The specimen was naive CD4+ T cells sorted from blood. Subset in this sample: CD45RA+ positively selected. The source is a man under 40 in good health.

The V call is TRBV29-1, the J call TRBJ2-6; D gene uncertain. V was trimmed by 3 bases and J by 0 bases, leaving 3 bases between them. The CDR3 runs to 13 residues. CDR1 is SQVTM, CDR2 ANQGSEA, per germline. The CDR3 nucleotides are TGCAGCGTTGAGAGCTCTGGGGCCAACGTCCTGACTTTC. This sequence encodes CSVESSGANVLTF.

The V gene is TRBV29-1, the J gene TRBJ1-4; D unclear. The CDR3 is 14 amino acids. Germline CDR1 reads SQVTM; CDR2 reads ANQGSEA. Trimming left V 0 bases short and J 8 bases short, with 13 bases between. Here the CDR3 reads CSVEESRSGEKLFF. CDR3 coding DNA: TGCAGCGTTGAAGAAAGCCGTAGTGGCGAAAAACTGTTTTTT.

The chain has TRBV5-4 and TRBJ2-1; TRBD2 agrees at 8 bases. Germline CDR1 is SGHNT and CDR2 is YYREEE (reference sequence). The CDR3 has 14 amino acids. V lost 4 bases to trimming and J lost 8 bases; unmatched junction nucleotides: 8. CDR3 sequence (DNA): TGTGCCAGCAGCCACAGCGGGAGAGGGGATGAGCAGTTCTTC. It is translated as CASSHSGRGDEQFF.

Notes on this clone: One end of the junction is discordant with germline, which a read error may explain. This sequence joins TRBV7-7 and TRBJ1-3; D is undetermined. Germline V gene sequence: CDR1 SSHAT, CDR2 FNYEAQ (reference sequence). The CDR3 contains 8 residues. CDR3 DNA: TGTGCTAGCAGCTTAGTATATTTT. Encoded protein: CASSLVYF.

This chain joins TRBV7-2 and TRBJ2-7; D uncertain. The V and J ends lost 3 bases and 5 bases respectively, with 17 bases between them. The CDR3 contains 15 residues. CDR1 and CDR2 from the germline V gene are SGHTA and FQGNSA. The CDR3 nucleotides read TGTGCCAGCAGCTTGAGTGTGAACCCGGCCGACGAGCAGTACTTC. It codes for CASSLSVNPADEQYF.

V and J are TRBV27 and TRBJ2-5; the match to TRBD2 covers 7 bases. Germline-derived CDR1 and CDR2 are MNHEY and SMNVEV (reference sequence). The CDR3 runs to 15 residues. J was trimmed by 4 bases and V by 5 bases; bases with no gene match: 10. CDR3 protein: CASSLGGGRGETQYF. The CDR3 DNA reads TGTGCCAGCAGTCTTGGCGGCGGGAGAGGAGAGACCCAGTACTTC.

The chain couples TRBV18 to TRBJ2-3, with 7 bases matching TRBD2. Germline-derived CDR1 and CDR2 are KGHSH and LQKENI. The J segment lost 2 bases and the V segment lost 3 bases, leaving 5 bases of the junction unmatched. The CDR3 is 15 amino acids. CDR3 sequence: CASSPGGSPTDTQYF. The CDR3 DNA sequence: TGTGCCAGCTCACCGGGGGGGAGCCCCACAGATACGCAGTATTTT.

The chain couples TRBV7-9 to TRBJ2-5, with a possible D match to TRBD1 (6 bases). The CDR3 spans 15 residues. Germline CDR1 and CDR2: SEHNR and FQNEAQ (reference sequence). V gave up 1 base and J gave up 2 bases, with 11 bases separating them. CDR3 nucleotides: TGTGCCAGCAGCTTAGGGGGGCACCAACAAGAGACCCAGTACTTC. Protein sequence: CASSLGGHQQETQYF.

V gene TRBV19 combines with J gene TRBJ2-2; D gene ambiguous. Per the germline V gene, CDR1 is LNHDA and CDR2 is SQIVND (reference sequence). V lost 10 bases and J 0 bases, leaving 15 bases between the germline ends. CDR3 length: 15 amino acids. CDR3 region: CATQTLPANTGELFF. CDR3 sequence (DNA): TGTGCCACCCAAACCCTTCCGGCGAACACCGGGGAGCTGTTTTTT.

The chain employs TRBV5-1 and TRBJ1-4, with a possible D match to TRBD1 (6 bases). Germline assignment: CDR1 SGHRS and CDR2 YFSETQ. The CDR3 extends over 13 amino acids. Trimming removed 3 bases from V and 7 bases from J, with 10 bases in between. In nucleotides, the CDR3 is TGCGCCAGCAGCTGGGGACAAACTGAAAAACTGTTTTTT. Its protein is CASSWGQTEKLFF.

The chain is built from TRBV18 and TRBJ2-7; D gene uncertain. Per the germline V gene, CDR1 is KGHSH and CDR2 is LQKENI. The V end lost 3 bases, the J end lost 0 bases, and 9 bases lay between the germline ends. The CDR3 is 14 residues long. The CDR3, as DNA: TGTGCCAGCTCACCGATCGACTTCTCCTACGAGCAGTACTTC. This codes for CASSPIDFSYEQYF.

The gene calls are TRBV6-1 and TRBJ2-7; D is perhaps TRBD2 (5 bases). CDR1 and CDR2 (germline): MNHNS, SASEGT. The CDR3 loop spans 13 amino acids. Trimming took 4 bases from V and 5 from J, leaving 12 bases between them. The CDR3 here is CASSGRLLNEQYF. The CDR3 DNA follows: TGTGCCAGCAGTGGGAGGCTGTTGAACGAGCAGTACTTC.

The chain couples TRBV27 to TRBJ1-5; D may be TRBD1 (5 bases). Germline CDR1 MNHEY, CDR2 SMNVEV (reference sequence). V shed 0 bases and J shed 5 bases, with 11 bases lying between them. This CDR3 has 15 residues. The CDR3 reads CASSLSSGRDQPQHF. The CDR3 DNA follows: TGTGCCAGCAGTTTATCTTCAGGGAGGGATCAGCCCCAGCATTTT.

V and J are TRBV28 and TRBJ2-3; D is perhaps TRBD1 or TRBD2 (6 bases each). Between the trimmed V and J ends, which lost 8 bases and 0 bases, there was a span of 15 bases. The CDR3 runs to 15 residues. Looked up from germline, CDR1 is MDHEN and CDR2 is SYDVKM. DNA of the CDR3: TGTGCCAGCGGGGCCGTAGGGGGGAGCACAGATACGCAGTATTTT. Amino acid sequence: CASGAVGGSTDTQYF.

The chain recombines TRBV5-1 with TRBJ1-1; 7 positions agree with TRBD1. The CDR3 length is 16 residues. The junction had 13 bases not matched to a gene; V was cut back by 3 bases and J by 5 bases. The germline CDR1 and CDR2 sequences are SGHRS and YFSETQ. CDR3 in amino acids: CASSSGDRKGLTEAFF. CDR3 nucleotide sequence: TGCGCCAGCAGCTCGGGGGACAGAAAAGGGTTGACTGAAGCTTTCTTT.

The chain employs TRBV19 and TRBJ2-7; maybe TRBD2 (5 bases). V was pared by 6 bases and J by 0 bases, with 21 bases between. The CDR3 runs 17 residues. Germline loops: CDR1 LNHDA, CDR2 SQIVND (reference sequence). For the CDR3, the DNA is TGTGCCAGTAGCCTCAACACCCCCTCCGGGGTCTCCTACGAGCAGTACTTC. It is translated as CASSLNTPSGVSYEQYF.

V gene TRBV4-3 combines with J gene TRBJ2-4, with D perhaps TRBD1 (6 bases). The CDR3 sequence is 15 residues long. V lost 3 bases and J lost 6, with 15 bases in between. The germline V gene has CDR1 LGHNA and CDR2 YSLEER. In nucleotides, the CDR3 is TGCGCCAGCAGCCAGGAACAGGGTAGGAGAAACATTCAGTACTTC. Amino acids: CASSQEQGRRNIQYF.

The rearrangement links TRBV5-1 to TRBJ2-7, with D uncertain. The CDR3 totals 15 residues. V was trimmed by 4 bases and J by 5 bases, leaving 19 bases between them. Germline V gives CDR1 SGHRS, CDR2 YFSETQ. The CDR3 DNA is TGCGCCAGCAGCATGGCCGCAACTCAGTATAACGAGCAGTACTTC. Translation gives CASSMAATQYNEQYF.